This entry is about one TCR beta chain. The data originate from a study of blood T cell repertoires in COVID-19. Study in general: T cells, B-cell-depleted T cells, or PBMCs supplied cDNA or gDNA.

Per germline, CDR1 SGHRS and CDR2 YFSETQ. V lost 5 bases to trimming and J lost 8 bases, with 23 bases between them. This CDR3 is 16 amino acids long. Participants had their cohort set by participant-reported clinical history. Method: immunoSEQ multiplex PCR; TCRdb's copy keeps in-frame clones and lacks some. The repertoire has fewer than 300,000 clones, around 84% of them found once; the top ten carry 2% to 3%. The material sequenced was PBMCs or T cells enriched from blood (not recorded which). V and J are TRBV5-1 and TRBJ2-1, with D perhaps TRBD2 (5 bases). This TCR came from a woman in her fifties or sixties who had recovered from COVID-19. CDR3 bases: TGCGCCAGCAGTCCCGGGGTGGTGCCCGGGCAAGATGAGCAGTTCTTC. Encoded protein: CASSPGVVPGQDEQFF. The full variable domain, with the rest looked up from reference TRBV5-1 and TRBJ2-1, is KAGVTQTPRYLIKTRGQQVTLSCSPISGHRSVSWYQQTPGQGLQFLFEYFSETQRNKGNFPGRFSGRQFSNSRSEMNVSTLELGDSALYLCASSPGVVPGQDEQFFGPGTRLTVL.